Detailed here is one T cell receptor beta chain. Study processing details: Reference gene primer amplification in the assay estimated nucleated cell counts. Clones were sequenced by immunoSEQ multiplex PCR, and TCRdb holds only the in-frame ones, with some missing. That table is the source of V, J and clone size, and D and trimming were worked out from the DNA. Altogether some 70,000 clones are present, about nine tenths being singletons, with the ten largest covering around 6.7%. The record originates from a study of blood T cell repertoires in COVID-19. On the study more broadly: There were acute and convalescent COVID-19 samples, and they came from the United States, Italy and Spain. Nucleic acid was either cDNA or gDNA, and it came from T cells, B-cell-depleted T cells, or PBMCs.

V shed 0 bases and J 4 bases; nucleotides not matched to a gene: 6. CDR3 size: 16 residues. Germline CDR1 SGHTA, CDR2 FQGNSA. The source material was peripheral blood. The chain carries TRBV7-2 and TRBJ2-7, with 10 bases aligning to TRBD2. This receptor was taken from a man in his fifties with active COVID-19. The CDR3 reads CASSLAAGGRVYEQYF. The CDR3, as DNA: TGTGCCAGCAGCTTAGCAGCGGGAGGGCGGGTATACGAGCAGTACTTC.